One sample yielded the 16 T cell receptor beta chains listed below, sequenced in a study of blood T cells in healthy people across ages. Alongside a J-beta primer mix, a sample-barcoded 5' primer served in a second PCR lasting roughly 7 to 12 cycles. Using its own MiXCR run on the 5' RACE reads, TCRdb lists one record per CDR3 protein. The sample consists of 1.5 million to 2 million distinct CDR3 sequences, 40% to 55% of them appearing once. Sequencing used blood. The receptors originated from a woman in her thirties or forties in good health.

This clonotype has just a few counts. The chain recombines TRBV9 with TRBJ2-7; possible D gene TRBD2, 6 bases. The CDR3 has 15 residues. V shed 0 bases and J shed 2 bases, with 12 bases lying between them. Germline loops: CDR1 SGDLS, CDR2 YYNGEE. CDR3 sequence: CASSVEAGRTYEQYF. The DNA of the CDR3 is TGTGCCAGCAGCGTAGAGGCGGGACGGACCTACGAGCAGTACTTC.

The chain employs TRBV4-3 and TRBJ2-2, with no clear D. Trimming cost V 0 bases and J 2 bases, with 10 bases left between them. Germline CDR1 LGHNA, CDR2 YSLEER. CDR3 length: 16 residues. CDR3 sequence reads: CASSQDTAGNTGELFF. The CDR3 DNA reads TGCGCCAGCAGCCAAGATACGGCAGGAAACACCGGGGAGCTGTTTTTT.

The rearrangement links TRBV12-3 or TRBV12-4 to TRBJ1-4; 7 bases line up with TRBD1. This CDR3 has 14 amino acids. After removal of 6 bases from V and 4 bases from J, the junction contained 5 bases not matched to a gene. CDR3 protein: CASRRQGVNEKLFF. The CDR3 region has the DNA TGTGCCAGCAGAAGACAGGGCGTTAATGAAAAACTGTTTTTT.

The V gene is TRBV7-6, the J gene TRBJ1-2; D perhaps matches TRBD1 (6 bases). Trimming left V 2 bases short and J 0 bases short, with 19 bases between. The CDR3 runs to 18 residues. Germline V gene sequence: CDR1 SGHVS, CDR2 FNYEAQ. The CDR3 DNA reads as TGTGCCAGCAGCTTATTCGGGGGCCGAGGAAGTGCTAACTATGGCTACACCTTC. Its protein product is CASSLFGGRGSANYGYTF.

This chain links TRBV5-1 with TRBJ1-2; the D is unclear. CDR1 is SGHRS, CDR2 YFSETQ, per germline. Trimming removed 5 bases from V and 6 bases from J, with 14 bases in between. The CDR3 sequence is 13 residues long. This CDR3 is CASRSEAEDGYTF. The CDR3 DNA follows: TGCGCCAGCAGGTCGGAGGCGGAGGATGGCTACACCTTC.

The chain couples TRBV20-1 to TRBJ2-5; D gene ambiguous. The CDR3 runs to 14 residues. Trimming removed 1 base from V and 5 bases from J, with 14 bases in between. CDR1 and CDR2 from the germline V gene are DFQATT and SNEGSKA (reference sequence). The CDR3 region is CSARATAPGETQYF. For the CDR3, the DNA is TGCAGTGCTAGAGCCACGGCACCCGGGGAGACCCAGTACTTC.

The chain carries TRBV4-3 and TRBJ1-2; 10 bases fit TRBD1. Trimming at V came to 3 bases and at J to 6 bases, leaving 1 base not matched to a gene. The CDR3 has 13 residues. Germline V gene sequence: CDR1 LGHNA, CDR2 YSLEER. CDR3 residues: CASSHGTGDGYTF. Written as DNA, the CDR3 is TGCGCCAGCAGCCACGGGACAGGGGATGGCTACACCTTC.

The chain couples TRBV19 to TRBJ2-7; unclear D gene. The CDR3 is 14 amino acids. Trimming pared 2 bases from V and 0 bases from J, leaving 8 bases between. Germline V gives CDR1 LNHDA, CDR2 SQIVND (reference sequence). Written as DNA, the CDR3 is TGTGCCAGTAGTATAAAGGGCAGCTCCTACGAGCAGTACTTC. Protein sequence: CASSIKGSSYEQYF.

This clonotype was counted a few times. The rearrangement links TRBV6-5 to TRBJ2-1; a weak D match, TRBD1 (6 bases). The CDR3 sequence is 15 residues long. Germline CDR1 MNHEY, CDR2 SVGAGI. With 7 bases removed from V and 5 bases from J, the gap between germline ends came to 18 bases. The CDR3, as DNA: TGTGCCAGCAATCGACACCAGACAGGCAACAATGAGCAGTTCTTC. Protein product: CASNRHQTGNNEQFF.

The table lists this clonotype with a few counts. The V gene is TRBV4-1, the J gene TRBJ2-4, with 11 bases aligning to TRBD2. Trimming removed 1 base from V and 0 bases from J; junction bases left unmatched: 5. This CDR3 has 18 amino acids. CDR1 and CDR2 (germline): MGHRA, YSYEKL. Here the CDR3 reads CASSQGLAGRLAKNIQYF. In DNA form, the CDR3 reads TGCGCCAGCAGCCAAGGACTAGCGGGGAGACTAGCCAAAAACATTCAGTACTTC.

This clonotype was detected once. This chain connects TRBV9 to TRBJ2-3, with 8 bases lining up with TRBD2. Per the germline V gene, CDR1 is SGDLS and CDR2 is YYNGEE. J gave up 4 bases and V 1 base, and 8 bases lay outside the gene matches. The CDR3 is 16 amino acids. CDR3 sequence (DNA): TGTGCCAGCAGCGTACTGAGTAGCGGGGATTCAGATACGCAGTATTTT. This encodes CASSVLSSGDSDTQYF.

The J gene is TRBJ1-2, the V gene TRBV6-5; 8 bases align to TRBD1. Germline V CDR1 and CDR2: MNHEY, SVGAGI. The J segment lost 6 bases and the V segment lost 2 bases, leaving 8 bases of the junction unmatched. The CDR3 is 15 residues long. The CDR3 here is CASSYGTGKGNGYTF. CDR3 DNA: TGTGCCAGCAGTTACGGGACAGGAAAAGGGAATGGCTACACCTTC.

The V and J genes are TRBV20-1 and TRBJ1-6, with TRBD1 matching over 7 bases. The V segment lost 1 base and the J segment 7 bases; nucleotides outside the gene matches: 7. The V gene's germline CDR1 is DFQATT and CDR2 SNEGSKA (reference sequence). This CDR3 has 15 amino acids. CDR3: CSARGTVGGNSPLHF. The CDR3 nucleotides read TGCAGTGCTAGAGGAACCGTAGGGGGCAATTCACCCCTCCACTTT.

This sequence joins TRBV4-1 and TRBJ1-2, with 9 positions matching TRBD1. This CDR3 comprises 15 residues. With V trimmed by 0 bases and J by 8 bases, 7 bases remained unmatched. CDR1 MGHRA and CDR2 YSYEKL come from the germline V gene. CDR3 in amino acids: CASSQEGRTGVGYTF. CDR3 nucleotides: TGCGCCAGCAGCCAAGAAGGTCGGACAGGGGTGGGCTACACCTTC.

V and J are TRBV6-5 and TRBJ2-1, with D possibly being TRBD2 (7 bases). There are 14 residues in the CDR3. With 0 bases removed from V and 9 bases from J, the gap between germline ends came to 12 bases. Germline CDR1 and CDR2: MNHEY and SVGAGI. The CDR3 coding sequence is TGTGCCAGCAGTTACTCCGGGGGGCGGGGTGAGCAGTTCTTC. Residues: CASSYSGGRGEQFF.

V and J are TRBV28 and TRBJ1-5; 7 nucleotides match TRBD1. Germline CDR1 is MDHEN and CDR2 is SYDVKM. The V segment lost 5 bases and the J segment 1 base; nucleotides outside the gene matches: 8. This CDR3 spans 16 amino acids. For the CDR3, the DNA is TGTGCCAGCAGTATCCAAGGGGGCTTGAGCAATCAGCCCCAGCATTTT. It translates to CASSIQGGLSNQPQHF.